This T cell receptor (beta chain) is drawn from a study of T-cell reconstitution after alpha-beta-depleted transplantation in children. Preparation of the TCRbeta library involved a method that used unique molecular identifiers. TCRdb re-called the PCR reads through MiXCR, storing one row per CDR3 protein. The table lists about 540,000 distinct CDR3 sequences, 15% to 20% of them singletons. The germline V gene encodes CDR1 SGHRS and CDR2 YFSETQ. V trimming: 4 bases; J trimming: 2 bases; junction bases outside the gene matches: 14. The CDR3 loop spans 18 amino acids. The receptor was isolated from a human donor who donated a stem cell graft to a child with acute lymphoblastic leukemia. The sample here was PBMCs from the stem cell graft donor, taken from the stem cell graft. The chain recombines TRBV5-1 with TRBJ2-2; 7 nucleotides agree with TRBD2. In nucleotides, the CDR3 is TGCGCCAGCAGCCACCCCGTTTCGGGCGGGAGAAACACCGGGGAGCTGTTTTTT. Translation gives CASSHPVSGGRNTGELFF. Full variable domain (outside the CDR3, taken from reference TRBV5-1 and TRBJ2-2): KAGVTQTPRYLIKTRGQQVTLSCSPISGHRSVSWYQQTPGQGLQFLFEYFSETQRNKGNFPGRFSGRQFSNSRSEMNVSTLELGDSALYLCASSHPVSGGRNTGELFFGEGSRLTVL.